This entry is about one T cell receptor beta chain. The clone's antigen remains unknown. Base quality data are lacking; no much larger clone is found one base away. This sample was included in a study of blood T cell repertoires in COVID-19 (dated by TCRdb to 2020 to 2022). At the level of the whole study: The collaborator samples originated in the United States, Italy and Spain and spanned the acute and convalescent phases of COVID-19. The repertoires were made available in a free public database intended to serve as a resource for research on the immune response to SARS-CoV-2. A de-identified subject ID, COVID-19 status, age in years and sex were almost always included in the sample metadata. Deeply sampled blood TCRbeta repertoires from subjects exposed to, actively infected with, or recovered from COVID-19 were included in the dataset. The samples were drawn from two sources: the first 160 participants of the ongoing ImmuneRACE study, and 1,000 to 1,500 subjects contributed by 6 global collaborators. The material from the prospective study consisted of cDNA or gDNA derived from T cells, B-cell-depleted T cells, or PBMCs. Where available, HLA class I and class II types were obtained from metadata supplied by the sample provider rather than from assay-based typing. Overall study outcomes, separate from this receptor: How much clinical and demographic metadata was included differed by source and by participant, and the metadata was provided uncurated.

Whole blood was collected in K2EDTA tubes by collaborating institutions according to the institutions' own protocols. For TCRbeta analysis, collaborators shipped samples as frozen whole blood, isolated PBMCs, or DNA extracted from either of those sample types. TCRbeta CDR3 regions were amplified from genomic DNA using the immunoSEQ Assay, a bias-controlled multiplex PCR. Regarding the original processing steps: Within the assay, amplification of reference gene primers was used to estimate how many nucleated cells each sample contained. To quantify the absolute abundance of each unique TCRbeta CDR3 rearrangement, sequence reads were collapsed and filtered. For each sample, productive Simpson clonality was calculated by taking the square root of Simpson's diversity index across productive rearrangements. TCRdb stores this immuneACCESS table with in-frame sequences only. Part of the clones is absent; in the studies checked, under half of the shortfall reflects unresolved V genes, and no reason is known for the rest. V and J calls plus clone size are reproduced from that table; the DNA served to infer D and trimming. Recorded for this sample are just over 300,000 clones; about nine tenths of them occurred a single time. About 2% of the sample is held by the ten biggest clonotypes.

The sample taken for sequencing was peripheral blood. This sequence originates from a man in his late teens or twenties with active or convalescent COVID-19.

The base sequence is TGTGCCAGAAGCTTGTGCATTAGCGGGCGAAAAGAGACCCAGTACTTC. Its amino acids are CARSLCISGRKETQYF. Recombination linked TRBV5-3 to TRBJ2-5, with TRBD2 matching 7 junction bases. TRBV5-3 is an ORF, with its function uncertain. The CDR3 has 16 amino acids, counting the end cysteine and phenylalanine. CDR3 DNA is the only sequence kept; it has 48 bases, read in frame from the first base. The germline V and J ends show losses of 1 base and 3 bases respectively, and no gene match explains 9 bases of the junction.